This T cell receptor (beta chain) was identified during a study of T cell responses to AZD1222 COVID-19 vaccine. Findings and caveats of the study: White British people made up most donors, females outnumbered males, and clonal diversity was possibly underestimated. Samples come after the peak T cell response, not at day 14. Nearly half of the spike-specific TCRs reportedly recognize variant regions that carry no mutations. Spike-specific TCR breadth and depth rose after two AZD1222 doses.

Libraries were prepared by immunoSEQ multiplex PCR; TCRdb keeps only in-frame clonotypes and omits some of them. The sample has 30,000 to 40,000 clones; approximately 80% are singletons. This CDR3 has 16 amino acids. Germline values: CDR1 SQVTM, CDR2 ANQGSEA. Trimming removed 1 base from V and 8 bases from J; junction bases left unmatched: 14. This clone is large (0.1 to 1%). What it recognizes is unknown. This rearrangement joins TRBV29-1 to TRBJ1-2, with 9 bases lining up with TRBD1. The TCR was taken from an adult who received the AZD1222 COVID-19 vaccine. The sample was peripheral blood, taken 28 days after the second AZD1222 dose. The CDR3 loop is CSVEGEGTGQGRGYTF. Written as DNA, the CDR3 is TGCAGCGTTGAAGGCGAGGGAACGGGACAGGGTAGGGGCTACACCTTC.